The sequence of this TCR beta chain was determined in a study of T cell responses to AZD1222 COVID-19 vaccine. Points from the study as a whole: At 160-218 and 743-854, vaccine-associated CD4 TCRs were dominant, and they spanned spike. Increased Spike-specific TCR breadth and depth were observed after two AZD1222 doses. No repertoire was sampled before or during the peak T cell response, only after it.

Details on this clone: The antigen remains undetermined.

Sequencing used immunoSEQ multiplex PCR; TCRdb keeps in-frame clones, though not all of them. In the table there are 90,000 to 150,000 clones, approximately 86% of which are singletons. This material consisted of peripheral blood, taken 28 days after the second AZD1222 dose. The origin of this receptor is an adult who received the AZD1222 COVID-19 vaccine.

The CDR3 protein is CASSPRGEQFF. The CDR3 region has the DNA TGTGCCAGCAGTCCTAGAGGTGAGCAGTTCTTC. The J gene is TRBJ2-1, the V gene TRBV28, with D hard to call. V was shortened by 5 bases and J by 9 bases, with 8 bases between the two germline ends. The CDR3 extends over 11 amino acids. CDR1 is MDHEN and CDR2 is SYDVKM in the germline V gene. Complete variable domain (other parts from reference TRBV28 and TRBJ2-1): DVKVTQSSRYLVKRTGEKVFLECVQDMDHENMFWYRQDPGLGLRLIYFSYDVKMKEKGDIPEGYSVSREKKERFSLILESASTNQTSMYLCASSPRGEQFFGPGTRLTVL.